This T cell receptor (beta chain) was captured in a study of graft-versus-host responses after intestinal transplantation. Across the study: Those transplanted obtained multivisceral, liver-intestinal, or isolated intestinal grafts. Uniformly, recipients were administered anti-thymocyte globulin induction with subsequent tacrolimus and steroids for 2 to 3 years. Overall study results and limits: GvH clones detected in recipient marrow included some appearing first in ileum or blood. Early after transplant, HvG declines were associated with peak levels of circulating GvH clones.

Produced via immunoSEQ multiplex PCR; TCRdb's table is partial and in-frame only. This sample has roughly 29,000 clones; around 94% occur once, and the top ten carry 0.7% to 0.85%. As regards this clone: Its antigen remains unknown.

CDR3 length: 17 amino acids. V gave up 0 bases and J gave up 0 bases, with 15 bases separating them. Germline V gene data show CDR1 as SGHRS and CDR2 as YFSETQ. The genes are TRBV5-1 and TRBJ1-1; D not resolved. Sequenced material: PBMCs, taken about 65 days after intestinal transplant. This sequence originates from a human patient who received an intestinal transplant, so some T cells may come from the graft donor. CDR3 in amino acids: CASSLEIQVRMNTEAFF. CDR3 coding DNA: TGCGCCAGCAGCTTGGAGATCCAGGTTAGAATGAACACTGAAGCTTTCTTT.